What follows are 30 T cell receptor beta chains derived from one specimen sequenced in a study of blood T cell repertoires in COVID-19. Some clones are missing from TCRdb's copy, which holds only in-frame ones; the method was immunoSEQ multiplex PCR. The top ten hold over 10% of the sample, which has just under 100,000 clones, 86% seen once. Sequencing used peripheral blood. These receptors all come from a woman aged 60-70 years in a cohort sampled during active or convalescent COVID-19.

With respect to this clone: The same CDR3 arises from other DNA sequences in this sample as well. This chain connects TRBV18 to TRBJ2-7, with 8 bases aligning to TRBD1. J lost 3 bases, V lost 6 bases, and 7 bases had no gene match. This CDR3 contains 14 residues. The germline CDR1 and CDR2 sequences are KGHSH and LQKENI. CDR3 loop: CASSPGTGDYEQYF. The CDR3 DNA reads as TGTGCCAGCTCCCCGGGGACAGGCGACTACGAGCAGTACTTC.

This rearrangement joins TRBV5-6 to TRBJ1-1, with 8 bases fitting TRBD1. J gave up 5 bases and V 0 bases, and 3 bases lay outside the gene matches. The CDR3 is made up of 14 amino acids. The germline V gene encodes CDR1 SGHDT and CDR2 YYEEEE. The CDR3 nucleotides read TGTGCCAGCAGCTTGGTTCGACAGGGGACTGAAGCTTTCTTT. Translated: CASSLVRQGTEAFF.

This clone has just one count. V usage is TRBV19 and J usage is TRBJ2-5, with 13 bases aligning to TRBD2. Per germline, CDR1 LNHDA and CDR2 SQIVND (reference sequence). V dropped 5 bases and J dropped 5; count of bases not matched to a gene: 14. The CDR3 runs 18 residues. The CDR3 region is CASSPGGLAGTLTETQYF. The CDR3 nucleotides are TGTGCCAGTAGTCCCGGGGGACTAGCGGGGACGCTTACCGAGACCCAGTACTTC.

The chain employs TRBV5-1 and TRBJ2-1, with D possibly matching TRBD2 (5 bases). Germline V gene lookup returns CDR1 SGHRS and CDR2 YFSETQ. The CDR3 contains 12 residues. V gave up 7 bases and J gave up 8 bases, with 13 bases separating them. The CDR3: CASAPTRHEQFF. The CDR3 DNA sequence: TGCGCCAGCGCCCCTACTAGGCATGAGCAGTTCTTC.

The chain recombines TRBV5-6 with TRBJ2-1; 9 bases line up with TRBD2. Germline trimming cut 6 bases from V and 13 bases from J; bases unmatched to any gene: 17. Germline V CDR1 and CDR2: SGHDT, YYEEEE. The CDR3 consists of 15 residues. CDR3 sequence reads: CASTRRGLASPPQFF. The CDR3 region has the DNA TGTGCCAGCACCCGCCGGGGACTAGCTTCTCCCCCACAGTTCTTC. The variable domain in full, with the rest retrieved from reference TRBV5-6 and TRBJ2-1, is DAGVTQSPTHLIKTRGQQVTLRCSPKSGHDTVSWYQQALGQGPQFIFQYYEEEERQRGNFPDRFSGHQFPNYSSELNVNALLLGDSALYLCASTRRGLASPPQFFGPGTRLTVL.

The chain uses TRBV19 and TRBJ2-1; D call uncertain. Germline V lookup: CDR1 LNHDA, CDR2 SQIVND (reference sequence). This CDR3 comprises 14 residues. V lost 1 base and J lost 3, with 7 bases in between. CDR3 residues: CASSIVTDYNEQFF. The CDR3 nucleotides read TGTGCCAGTAGTATAGTAACAGACTACAATGAGCAGTTCTTC.

The J gene is TRBJ2-2, the V gene TRBV29-1; D is unclear. Germline V gene lookup returns CDR1 SQVTM and CDR2 ANQGSEA. The CDR3 extends over 11 amino acids. With 6 bases removed from V and 2 bases from J, the gap between germline ends came to 4 bases. This CDR3 is CSVTNTGELFF. The CDR3 DNA reads TGCAGCGTGACAAACACCGGGGAGCTGTTTTTT.

This clone came up once. The J gene is TRBJ1-1, the V gene TRBV6-6, with no clear D. Germline CDR1 MNHNY, CDR2 SVGAGI (reference sequence). V was trimmed by 2 bases and J by 5 bases, leaving 15 bases between them. The CDR3 extends over 15 amino acids. The CDR3 here is CASSYVDGPGTEAFF. CDR3 DNA sequence: TGTGCCAGCAGTTACGTGGACGGACCGGGGACTGAAGCTTTCTTT.

This chain connects TRBV19 to TRBJ2-7; D is perhaps TRBD2 (5 bases). Germline V lookup: CDR1 LNHDA, CDR2 SQIVND (reference sequence). V lost 6 bases and J lost 3, with 12 bases in between. The CDR3 sequence is 13 residues long. Written as DNA, the CDR3 is TGTGCCAGTAGCCCTTTCGGAGGCTACGAGCAGTACTTC. Its translation is CASSPFGGYEQYF.

The V call is TRBV5-1, the J call TRBJ2-2; 8 bases map to TRBD2. Trimming removed 2 bases from V and 1 base from J; junction bases left unmatched: 4. The CDR3 is made up of 16 amino acids. The germline CDR1 and CDR2 sequences are SGHRS and YFSETQ. In DNA, the CDR3 is TGCGCCAGCAGCTTCGGCGGGGGGATGAACACCGGGGAGCTGTTTTTT. Translation: CASSFGGGMNTGELFF.

The J gene is TRBJ2-3, the V gene TRBV19; D remains ambiguous. The CDR3 sequence is 15 residues long. Germline CDR1 and CDR2: LNHDA and SQIVND (reference sequence). The ends were cut back, 5 bases at V and 4 bases at J, with 16 bases in the middle. The CDR3 nucleotides read TGTGCCAGTAGTGTACCGAGGCGTCGGGCAGATACGCAGTATTTT. Translated: CASSVPRRRADTQYF.

The chain uses TRBV9 and TRBJ2-4; D might be TRBD1 (6 bases). The CDR3 extends over 15 amino acids. Trimming pared 4 bases from V and 4 bases from J, leaving 15 bases between. The germline gives CDR1 SGDLS, CDR2 YYNGEE. The chain's CDR3 is CASSPYRDTKNIQYF. CDR3 nucleotides: TGTGCCAGCAGCCCATACCGGGACACAAAAAACATTCAGTACTTC. Together with reference TRBV9 and TRBJ2-4, the CDR3 gives the full variable domain: DSGVTQTPKHLITATGQRVTLRCSPRSGDLSVYWYQQSLDQGLQFLIQYYNGEERAKGNILERFSAQQFPDLHSELNLSSLELGDSALYFCASSPYRDTKNIQYFGAGTRLSVL.

The chain employs TRBV4-1 and TRBJ1-6, with TRBD1 as a possible D gene (5 bases). V dropped 3 bases and J dropped 7 bases, with 13 bases sitting between them. Germline CDR1 MGHRA, CDR2 YSYEKL. The CDR3 has 15 amino acids. The DNA of the CDR3 is TGCGCCAGCAGCCAGGGGGGGTTCAACAATTCACCCCTCCACTTT. Protein sequence: CASSQGGFNNSPLHF.

This clone was found a few times. V is TRBV10-3 and J is TRBJ2-3; a possible D gene is TRBD2 (5 bases). Germline CDR1 is ENHRY and CDR2 is SYGVKD. V dropped 9 bases and J dropped 0 bases, with 10 bases sitting between them. This CDR3 has 13 amino acids. As DNA, the CDR3 is TGTGCCATTGAAAGCGGCAGCACAGATACGCAGTATTTT. Protein product: CAIESGSTDTQYF.

The chain carries TRBV30 and TRBJ2-2, with D possibly matching TRBD1 (6 bases). The germline CDR1 and CDR2 sequences are GTSNPN and SVGIG (reference sequence). The CDR3 runs to 15 residues. V was trimmed by 0 bases and J by 2 bases, leaving 10 bases between them. The CDR3 coding sequence is TGTGCCTGGAGTGTCCGGGACACCAACACCGGGGAGCTGTTTTTT. Translating gives CAWSVRDTNTGELFF.

The chain joins TRBV5-1 to TRBJ2-7; D unresolved. The CDR3 has 13 amino acids. The V end lost 3 bases, the J end lost 0 bases, and 7 bases lay between the germline ends. Germline CDR1 reads SGHRS; CDR2 reads YFSETQ. This CDR3 reads CASSSRSSYEQYF. In DNA, the CDR3 is TGCGCCAGCAGCTCACGCAGCTCCTACGAGCAGTACTTC.

The rearrangement uses TRBV5-1 and TRBJ1-2; D may be TRBD1 (5 bases). Germline loops: CDR1 SGHRS, CDR2 YFSETQ. V lost 2 bases to trimming and J lost 4 bases, with 9 bases between them. This CDR3 region has 13 residues. CDR3 region: CASSLQERYGYTF. The CDR3 DNA reads TGCGCCAGCAGCTTACAGGAACGCTATGGCTACACCTTC.

The rearrangement uses TRBV6-1 and TRBJ1-4; 8 bases agree with TRBD1. V lost 4 bases, J lost 8 bases, and 12 bases stayed unmatched. Germline assignment: CDR1 MNHNS and CDR2 SASEGT. The CDR3 covers 16 residues. CDR3 nucleotides: TGTGCCAGCAGTGTAGGACTCGGGACAGGAGGAGAAAAACTGTTTTTT. Protein product: CASSVGLGTGGEKLFF.

This chain links TRBV3-1 (or the pseudogene TRBV3-2) with TRBJ1-2; the D gene is possibly TRBD1 (5 bases). The germline V and J ends were trimmed by 4 bases and 7 bases, with 10 bases remaining between them. CDR3 size: 12 residues. Germline CDR1 LGHDT, CDR2 YNNKEL (reference sequence). CDR3 DNA sequence: TGTGCCAGCAGCCGTTGGGACTCTGGCTACACCTTC. Its protein product is CASSRWDSGYTF.

The chain is built from TRBV27 and TRBJ2-7; 10 bases match TRBD1. V gave up 8 bases and J gave up 5 bases; unmatched junction bases: 3. Per germline, CDR1 MNHEY and CDR2 SMNVEV (reference sequence). The CDR3 runs to 12 residues. The CDR3 nucleotides are TGTGCCAGCGGACAGGGGGGTAACGAGCAGTACTTC. Amino acids: CASGQGGNEQYF.

V usage is TRBV19 and J usage is TRBJ2-7; 9 bases agree with TRBD1. Germline loops: CDR1 LNHDA, CDR2 SQIVND (reference sequence). There are 13 residues in the CDR3. J was trimmed by 6 bases and V by 5 bases; bases with no gene match: 5. CDR3 protein: CASSLGQGSEQYF. The CDR3 coding sequence is TGTGCCAGTAGTTTGGGACAGGGAAGCGAGCAGTACTTC.

The chain has TRBV6-2 or TRBV6-3 and TRBJ1-5; 8 bases align to TRBD1. J was trimmed by 9 bases and V by 4 bases; bases with no gene match: 11. The CDR3 has 15 residues. Germline V gene lookup returns CDR1 MNHEY and CDR2 SVGEGT. The CDR3 sequence: CASSSRGQGGMPQHF. The CDR3 DNA sequence: TGTGCCAGCAGTTCGCGAGGACAGGGCGGGATGCCCCAGCATTTT.

This clone appeared a single time. The rearrangement links TRBV9 to TRBJ2-7, with a tentative D call TRBD2 (6 bases). This CDR3 has 15 residues. Trimming stripped 0 bases from V and 1 base from J, with 11 bases between. Germline-derived CDR1 and CDR2 are SGDLS and YYNGEE. The CDR3 reads CASSVGWTTSYEQYF. The DNA for the CDR3 is TGTGCCAGCAGCGTAGGGTGGACTACGTCCTACGAGCAGTACTTC.

A word on this clone: The germline gene is not matched at one end of the junction; a read error may be the cause. The chain couples TRBV15 to TRBJ1-6, with TRBD1 identical over 8 bases. The CDR3 is 14 residues long. Germline CDR1 is LNHNV and CDR2 is YYDKDF (reference sequence). CDR3 region: CATSGRGQGTPLHF. The CDR3 DNA is TGTGCCACCAGCGGCCGAGGACAGGGCACACCTCTCCACTTT.

The chain carries TRBV3-1 (or the pseudogene TRBV3-2) and TRBJ1-1; D is perhaps TRBD1 (6 bases). The germline V and J ends were trimmed by 6 bases and 3 bases, with 8 bases remaining between them. CDR3 length: 12 amino acids. The germline CDR1 and CDR2 sequences are LGHDT and YNNKEL (reference sequence). This CDR3 reads CASRQGHTEAFF. In nucleotides, the CDR3 is TGTGCCAGCAGGCAGGGGCACACTGAAGCTTTCTTT.

The DNA for the CDR3 is TGTGCCAGCTCACCAGAAGCAGGGGGAAACTATGGCTACACCTTC. Its protein is CASSPEAGGNYGYTF. The J gene is TRBJ1-2, the V gene TRBV18; TRBD1 matches at 7 bases. The V segment lost 2 bases and the J segment 2 bases; nucleotides outside the gene matches: 5. The CDR3 consists of 15 residues. Germline-derived CDR1 and CDR2 are KGHSH and LQKENI.

This clone has just a few counts. The chain couples TRBV7-9 to TRBJ2-7; 11 bases align to TRBD1. J lost 3 bases, V lost 6 bases, and 7 bases had no gene match. This CDR3 comprises 15 residues. Germline loops: CDR1 SEHNR, CDR2 FQNEAQ (reference sequence). The CDR3 protein is CASRSTGTGGYEQYF. In nucleotides, the CDR3 is TGTGCCAGCAGATCTACCGGGACAGGGGGCTACGAGCAGTACTTC.

This clone was seen a few times. The gene calls are TRBV11-2 and TRBJ2-5, with TRBD1 matching over 7 bases. This CDR3 contains 14 residues. Unmatched junction bases numbered 6, after V lost 5 bases and J lost 3 bases. Per germline, CDR1 SGHAT and CDR2 FQNNGV. This chain's CDR3 is CASSTGQVEETQYF. Written as DNA, the CDR3 is TGTGCCAGCAGCACCGGACAGGTAGAAGAGACCCAGTACTTC. The entire variable domain, with the rest obtained from reference TRBV11-2 and TRBJ2-5, is as follows: EAGVAQSPRYKIIEKRQSVAFWCNPISGHATLYWYQQILGQGPKLLIQFQNNGVVDDSQLPKDRFSAERLKGVDSTLKIQPAKLEDSAVYLCASSTGQVEETQYFGPGTRLLVL.

The table lists this clone with a few counts. V usage is TRBV6-5 and J usage is TRBJ1-1; unclear D gene. The CDR3 sequence is 15 residues long. Deletions cut 5 bases from V and 4 bases from J, with 17 bases between. Germline V gene sequence: CDR1 MNHEY, CDR2 SVGAGI. CDR3 residues: CASSPSVVRGTEAFF. DNA of the CDR3: TGTGCCAGCAGTCCAAGTGTAGTCCGGGGCACTGAAGCTTTCTTT.

This clone turned up a few times. V gene TRBV3-1 (or the pseudogene TRBV3-2) combines with J gene TRBJ1-2, with a possible D match to TRBD1 (6 bases). The CDR3 runs to 15 residues. V was trimmed by 1 base and J by 4 bases, leaving 13 bases between them. CDR1 is LGHDT and CDR2 is YNNKEL in the germline V gene (reference sequence). This chain's CDR3 is CASSQAITGPYGYTF. In DNA form, the CDR3 reads TGTGCCAGCAGCCAAGCGATTACAGGGCCCTATGGCTACACCTTC.